The sequence of this T cell receptor (beta chain) was determined in a study of blood T cell repertoires in COVID-19. As for the study in general: Material from acute and convalescent COVID-19 was sourced from the United States, Italy and Spain.

CDR1 and CDR2 from the germline V gene are SGHNT and YYREEE (reference sequence). Unmatched junction bases numbered 8, after V lost 4 bases and J lost 0 bases. The CDR3 length is 16 residues. Repertoires were generated with immunoSEQ multiplex PCR, while TCRdb's copy carries only in-frame clones and drops some. Among roughly 140,000 clones listed, 80% to 90% were seen once. Cohort 3 donors counted as recovered after two negative PCRs, clearance, or resolved symptoms. Sequenced material: PBMCs or T cells enriched from blood (not recorded which). The receptor comes from a man aged 50 or older who had recovered from COVID-19. This chain uses TRBV5-4 with TRBJ2-5; 8 nucleotides agree with TRBD2. In DNA form, the CDR3 reads TGTGCCAGCAGCCCTGGCGGGGGGCGAGACCAAGAGACCCAGTACTTC. Its translation: CASSPGGGRDQETQYF.